Listed below are T cell receptor beta chains from one sample, sequenced in a study of T cell responses to AZD1222 COVID-19 vaccine. The protocol was immunoSEQ multiplex PCR, while the TCRdb copy is restricted to in-frame clones and leaves out a portion. The repertoire has some 130,000 clones, less than 95% of them found once; the top ten carry 6.9%. Sequenced material: peripheral blood, taken on day 0 of AZD1222 vaccination. These receptors all come from an adult in good health. Each CDR3 is given with its conserved first and last residue. Fields, in order: D gene, V gene, J gene, clone size, CDR3 DNA, CDR3 protein. The D gene is left open where the match is weak. The listing skips clone size in some rows; elsewhere it reads once, few, many or a size class.

D gene: TRBD1; V gene: TRBV6-6; J gene: TRBJ1-5; clone size: -; CDR3 DNA: TGTGCCAGCAGTCGCGAGGACAGGAGGGGTCGGCCCCAGCATTTT; CDR3 protein: CASSREDRRGRPQHF
D gene: -; V gene: TRBV10-2; J gene: TRBJ2-7; clone size: -; CDR3 DNA: TGCGCCACTAAGGGCTCTCCACACGAGCAGTACTTC; CDR3 protein: CATKGSPHEQYF
D gene: -; V gene: TRBV4-3; J gene: TRBJ1-1; clone size: -; CDR3 DNA: TGCGCCAGCAGCCAAATACAGGGAACTGAAGCTTTCTTT; CDR3 protein: CASSQIQGTEAFF
D gene: -; V gene: TRBV6-5; J gene: TRBJ1-6; clone size: -; CDR3 DNA: TGTGCCAGCAGCCGGACGGCAAATTCACCCCTCCACTTT; CDR3 protein: CASSRTANSPLHF
D gene: -; V gene: TRBV4-3; J gene: TRBJ2-2; clone size: -; CDR3 DNA: TGCGCCAGCAGCCAGGGCGCCCTGAACACCGGGGAGCTGTTTTTT; CDR3 protein: CASSQGALNTGELFF
D gene: TRBD1; V gene: TRBV27; J gene: TRBJ1-1; clone size: -; CDR3 DNA: TGTGCCAGCCGGATGATGACAGGGCACACTGAAGCTTTCTTT; CDR3 protein: CASRMMTGHTEAFF
D gene: -; V gene: TRBV4-1; J gene: TRBJ1-6; clone size: -; CDR3 DNA: TGCGCCAGCAGCCCCCATGCAGGGGTTCGGACACCCCTCCACTTT; CDR3 protein: CASSPHAGVRTPLHF
D gene: -; V gene: TRBV12-1; J gene: TRBJ1-5; clone size: -; CDR3 DNA: TGTGCCAGCAGCTTAACCATCAGGGGTCGTAGCAATCAGCCCCAGCATTTT; CDR3 protein: CASSLTIRGRSNQPQHF
D gene: -; V gene: TRBV12-3/TRBV12-4; J gene: TRBJ1-1; clone size: -; CDR3 DNA: TGTGCCAGCAGCCCAAGAGAAGCAAGGGAAGCTTTCTTT; CDR3 protein: CASSPREAREAFF
D gene: -; V gene: TRBV5-1; J gene: TRBJ1-1; clone size: few; CDR3 DNA: TGCGCCAGCAGCGAGCCTATGAACACTGAAGCTTTCTTT; CDR3 protein: CASSEPMNTEAFF
D gene: TRBD1; V gene: TRBV28; J gene: TRBJ1-2; clone size: few; CDR3 DNA: TGTGCCAGCAGTCGCCGGGACAGGGTGGATTATGGCTACACCTTC; CDR3 protein: CASSRRDRVDYGYTF
D gene: -; V gene: TRBV6-4; J gene: TRBJ2-7; clone size: -; CDR3 DNA: TGTGCCAGCAGCGAGGGACCGAACCCAGCCTACGAGCAGTACTTC; CDR3 protein: CASSEGPNPAYEQYF
D gene: TRBD1; V gene: TRBV24-1; J gene: TRBJ2-3; clone size: -; CDR3 DNA: TGTGCCACCAGTCGGACAGGTTTGTTCGATACGCAGTATTTT; CDR3 protein: CATSRTGLFDTQYF
D gene: -; V gene: TRBV4-1; J gene: TRBJ2-3; clone size: -; CDR3 DNA: TGCGCCAGCAGCCAAGACTTAGCAGCAGATACGCAGTATTTT; CDR3 protein: CASSQDLAADTQYF
D gene: -; V gene: TRBV19; J gene: TRBJ1-1; clone size: -; CDR3 DNA: TGTGCCAGTAGTGTCGGCAGGGCCCAAACTGAAGCTTTCTTT; CDR3 protein: CASSVGRAQTEAFF
D gene: TRBD1; V gene: TRBV7-8; J gene: TRBJ1-1; clone size: -; CDR3 DNA: TGTGCCAGCAGCTTACGCCCAAGGACAGGGCCTGAAGCTTTCTTT; CDR3 protein: CASSLRPRTGPEAFF
D gene: -; V gene: TRBV6-5; J gene: TRBJ2-7; clone size: -; CDR3 DNA: TGTGCCAGCAGTTACTCGGGGCCGTACGAGCAGTACTTC; CDR3 protein: CASSYSGPYEQYF
D gene: -; V gene: TRBV18; J gene: TRBJ2-5; clone size: once; CDR3 DNA: TGTGCCAGCTCACCAGGCAGTAAAGAGACCCAGTACTTC; CDR3 protein: CASSPGSKETQYF
D gene: -; V gene: TRBV28; J gene: TRBJ1-4; clone size: -; CDR3 DNA: TGTGCCAGTCGGTCGGGGTTTGGAGAAAAACTGTTTTTT; CDR3 protein: CASRSGFGEKLFF
D gene: TRBD2; V gene: TRBV3-1/TRBV3-2; J gene: TRBJ2-5; clone size: -; CDR3 DNA: TGTGCCAGCAGCCGCGCACTAGCGACGGAGACCCAGTACTTC; CDR3 protein: CASSRALATETQYF
D gene: TRBD2; V gene: TRBV24-1; J gene: TRBJ2-1; clone size: -; CDR3 DNA: TGTGCCACCAGTGATTTGAACCTAGCGGGTTACAATGAGCAGTTCTTC; CDR3 protein: CATSDLNLAGYNEQFF
D gene: -; V gene: TRBV5-6; J gene: TRBJ2-1; clone size: -; CDR3 DNA: TGTGCCAGCAGCCGCCTGGACACGTACAATGAGCAGTTCTTC; CDR3 protein: CASSRLDTYNEQFF
D gene: -; V gene: TRBV19; J gene: TRBJ1-3; clone size: -; CDR3 DNA: TGTGCCACCAACTTGGACGCTTACTCTGGAAACACCATATATTTT; CDR3 protein: CATNLDAYSGNTIYF
D gene: -; V gene: TRBV28; J gene: TRBJ1-1; clone size: -; CDR3 DNA: TGTGCCAGCAGTTTATCGGATCTAAACACTGAAGCTTTCTTT; CDR3 protein: CASSLSDLNTEAFF
D gene: -; V gene: TRBV7-9; J gene: TRBJ2-5; clone size: -; CDR3 DNA: TGTGCCAGCAGCTTAGTTCCGCGGTTGGGAGAGACCCAGTACTTC; CDR3 protein: CASSLVPRLGETQYF
D gene: -; V gene: TRBV3-1/TRBV3-2; J gene: TRBJ1-2; clone size: -; CDR3 DNA: TGTGCCAGCAGCCAAACAGGAGGTTCGTTTGGCTACACCTTC; CDR3 protein: CASSQTGGSFGYTF
D gene: TRBD1; V gene: TRBV5-1; J gene: TRBJ2-2; clone size: -; CDR3 DNA: TGCGCCAGCAGCGCCAGGGGGAGCACCGGGGAGCTGTTTTTT; CDR3 protein: CASSARGSTGELFF
D gene: TRBD1; V gene: TRBV30; J gene: TRBJ1-5; clone size: -; CDR3 DNA: TGTGCCTGGAGCCCCGGACAGGGTGCCGAGCCCCAGCATTTT; CDR3 protein: CAWSPGQGAEPQHF
D gene: -; V gene: TRBV4-2; J gene: TRBJ1-4; clone size: once; CDR3 DNA: TGTGCCAGCAGCCAAGGATTTGGGGGAAATAATGAAAAACTGTTTTTT; CDR3 protein: CASSQGFGGNNEKLFF
D gene: -; V gene: TRBV5-8; J gene: TRBJ1-1; clone size: -; CDR3 DNA: TGTGCCAGCAGCTTCAATCGGCGGGCTGAAGCTTTCTTT; CDR3 protein: CASSFNRRAEAFF
D gene: -; V gene: TRBV7-6; J gene: TRBJ1-2; clone size: -; CDR3 DNA: TGTGCCAGCAGCTTACTTCGGGGGCCCCGCTATGGCTACACCTTC; CDR3 protein: CASSLLRGPRYGYTF
D gene: -; V gene: TRBV7-3; J gene: TRBJ2-7; clone size: -; CDR3 DNA: TGTGCCAGCAGCCCCGGGACCCTCTACGAGCAGTACTTC; CDR3 protein: CASSPGTLYEQYF
D gene: TRBD1; V gene: TRBV6-5; J gene: TRBJ1-5; clone size: once; CDR3 DNA: TGTGCCAGCAGATCGGACAGGGGGCGGAATCAGCCCCAGCATTTT; CDR3 protein: CASRSDRGRNQPQHF
D gene: TRBD1; V gene: TRBV6-2/TRBV6-3; J gene: TRBJ1-2; clone size: -; CDR3 DNA: TGTGCCAGCACCCCGACAGGGGGATATGGCTACACCTTC; CDR3 protein: CASTPTGGYGYTF
D gene: -; V gene: TRBV9; J gene: TRBJ1-5; clone size: -; CDR3 DNA: TGTGCCAGCAGCGTAGCCGGGGGCCAGCCCCAGCATTTT; CDR3 protein: CASSVAGGQPQHF
D gene: TRBD2; V gene: TRBV11-2; J gene: TRBJ2-5; clone size: -; CDR3 DNA: TGTGCCAGCAGCTTCGGCGTGGCGGGGGGATATCAAGAGACCCAGTACTTC; CDR3 protein: CASSFGVAGGYQETQYF
D gene: -; V gene: TRBV19; J gene: TRBJ2-1; clone size: -; CDR3 DNA: TGTGCCAGTAGTATTGGGGGAGTAAATGAGCAGTTCTTC; CDR3 protein: CASSIGGVNEQFF
D gene: -; V gene: TRBV6-5; J gene: TRBJ2-5; clone size: -; CDR3 DNA: TGTGCCATCACGGAATTTGGAGAGACCCAGTACTTC; CDR3 protein: CAITEFGETQYF
D gene: -; V gene: TRBV28; J gene: TRBJ1-1; clone size: -; CDR3 DNA: TGTGCCAGCAGTCTCGGTGGGATTATGGGGAACACTGAAGCTTTCTTT; CDR3 protein: CASSLGGIMGNTEAFF
D gene: -; V gene: TRBV6-2/TRBV6-3; J gene: TRBJ1-5; clone size: few; CDR3 DNA: TGTGCCAGCAGTTACGGTCGCCGGGAAAATCAGCCCCAGCATTTT; CDR3 protein: CASSYGRRENQPQHF
D gene: -; V gene: TRBV30; J gene: TRBJ2-7; clone size: once; CDR3 DNA: TGTGCCTGGAGTCAGGGGGAGCAGTACTTC; CDR3 protein: CAWSQGEQYF
D gene: -; V gene: TRBV7-2; J gene: TRBJ1-1; clone size: -; CDR3 DNA: TGTGCCAGCAGCTCACAGGAGAACACTGAAGCTTTCTTT; CDR3 protein: CASSSQENTEAFF
D gene: TRBD2; V gene: TRBV7-2; J gene: TRBJ2-5; clone size: -; CDR3 DNA: TGTGCCAGCAGCTCCTTGAGCGGGGGGGGCTCAGAGACCCAGTACTTC; CDR3 protein: CASSSLSGGGSETQYF
D gene: -; V gene: TRBV19; J gene: TRBJ2-7; clone size: -; CDR3 DNA: TGTGCCAGTAGTATAGTTGGGCACGCAACCTACGAGCAGTACTTC; CDR3 protein: CASSIVGHATYEQYF
D gene: -; V gene: TRBV10-3; J gene: TRBJ2-7; clone size: -; CDR3 DNA: TGTGCCATCAGTGATCCCCACGAGCAGTACTTC; CDR3 protein: CAISDPHEQYF
D gene: -; V gene: TRBV24-1; J gene: TRBJ1-5; clone size: -; CDR3 DNA: TGTGCCACCAGTGACCCCGGACAGTCCGATCAGCCCCAGCATTTT; CDR3 protein: CATSDPGQSDQPQHF
D gene: TRBD1; V gene: TRBV19; J gene: TRBJ1-5; clone size: -; CDR3 DNA: TGTGCCAGTAGTCCTCGGACAGGGGATGGCAATCAGCCCCAGCATTTT; CDR3 protein: CASSPRTGDGNQPQHF
D gene: TRBD1; V gene: TRBV14; J gene: TRBJ1-6; clone size: -; CDR3 DNA: TGTGCCAGCAGCCCGAGCCGGGACAGGGTAGTTGGTCCCCTCCACTTT; CDR3 protein: CASSPSRDRVVGPLHF
D gene: -; V gene: TRBV28; J gene: TRBJ1-4; clone size: -; CDR3 DNA: TGTGCCAACCAATACCAAAGTGATGAAAAACTGTTTTTT; CDR3 protein: CANQYQSDEKLFF
D gene: TRBD1; V gene: TRBV6-5; J gene: TRBJ1-6; clone size: -; CDR3 DNA: TGTGCCAGCAGTTACTCGGGACAGGGGATTTCACCCCTCCACTTT; CDR3 protein: CASSYSGQGISPLHF
D gene: TRBD2; V gene: TRBV6-4; J gene: TRBJ2-1; clone size: -; CDR3 DNA: TGTGCCAGCAGTGACACGGGGGGGTCCTACAATGAGCAGTTCTTC; CDR3 protein: CASSDTGGSYNEQFF
D gene: -; V gene: TRBV28; J gene: TRBJ2-7; clone size: -; CDR3 DNA: TGTGCCAGCAGTTTATCTCACTACGAGCAGTACTTC; CDR3 protein: CASSLSHYEQYF
D gene: -; V gene: TRBV6-2/TRBV6-3; J gene: TRBJ2-7; clone size: -; CDR3 DNA: TGTGCCAGCAGTTCGATCCGAACGGGCGAGCAGTACTTC; CDR3 protein: CASSSIRTGEQYF
D gene: -; V gene: TRBV5-1; J gene: TRBJ2-6; clone size: -; CDR3 DNA: TGCGCCAGTCGACAGGGACTCTCTGGGGCCAACGTCCTGACTTTC; CDR3 protein: CASRQGLSGANVLTF